These 20 T cell receptor beta chains came from one sample sequenced in a study of shared clonotypes between healthy human individuals. Profiling relied on immunoSEQ multiplex PCR, and the TCRdb table lists in-frame clones only, not all of them. This sample carries 740,000 or so clones, around 73% of them seen once, and the ten largest clones take 1.5% to 2%. Material: memory CD4+ T cells sorted from blood. Subset meaning: CD45RA-negative fraction. These receptors were obtained from a woman in her thirties in good health.

This clone was seen only a few times. Other DNA sequences of this sample code for an identical CDR3. The chain is built from TRBV2 and TRBJ1-2, with no clear D. The CDR3 sequence is 14 residues long. Looked up from germline, CDR1 is SNHLY and CDR2 is FYNNEI. V was shortened by 2 bases and J by 0 bases, with 7 bases between the two germline ends. Here the CDR3 reads CASSERGSNYGYTF. CDR3 DNA sequence: TGTGCCAGCAGTGAACGGGGTTCTAACTATGGCTACACCTTC.

As regards this clone: Within the sample, other DNA sequences also encode this same CDR3. The CDR3 sequence: CASSLAGVGEKLFF. The CDR3 DNA reads as TGTGCCAGCAGCTTGGCTGGGGTAGGCGAAAAACTGTTTTTT. V is TRBV7-9 and J is TRBJ1-4; no definite D call. This CDR3 contains 14 residues. V was pared by 3 bases and J by 8 bases, with 13 bases between. Per germline, CDR1 SEHNR and CDR2 FQNEAQ (reference sequence).

This chain links TRBV6-5 with TRBJ1-2, with D perhaps TRBD1 (6 bases). Trimming left V 0 bases short and J 4 bases short, with 12 bases between. Germline-derived CDR1 and CDR2 are MNHEY and SVGAGI. CDR3 length: 15 amino acids. CDR3 DNA: TGTGCCAGCAGTTACTCGGCAACAGGGAGCTATGGCTACACCTTC. Translated: CASSYSATGSYGYTF.

V is TRBV19 and J is TRBJ2-5; D could derive from TRBD1 or TRBD2 (6 bases each). V was trimmed by 7 bases and J by 2 bases, leaving 20 bases between them. Germline CDR1 is LNHDA and CDR2 is SQIVND (reference sequence). This CDR3 has 16 amino acids. DNA for the CDR3: TGTGCCAGTAAGGCCCCCACAGGGACTGGACAAGAGACCCAGTACTTC. It encodes CASKAPTGTGQETQYF.

The genes are TRBV4-2 and TRBJ2-7, with unresolved D. There are 14 residues in the CDR3. V was clipped by 2 bases and J by 3 bases, with 11 bases between them. From germline, CDR1 is LGHNA and CDR2 YNFKEQ. The CDR3 is CASSQPSTGYEQYF. For the CDR3, the DNA is TGTGCCAGCAGCCAACCTTCTACGGGCTACGAGCAGTACTTC.

This clone was recorded only once. CDR3 amino acids: CASSKEQGVYEKLFF. Written as DNA, the CDR3 is TGTGCCAGCAGCAAAGAGCAGGGGGTCTACGAAAAACTGTTTTTT. The chain employs TRBV2 and TRBJ1-4; 7 nucleotides line up with TRBD1. The CDR3 totals 15 residues. Germline V gives CDR1 SNHLY, CDR2 FYNNEI. With V trimmed by 6 bases and J by 8 bases, 12 bases remained unmatched.

The chain links TRBV7-9 to TRBJ1-5; D unresolved. The ends were cut back, 3 bases at V and 4 bases at J, with 10 bases in the middle. The CDR3 runs to 14 residues. From germline, CDR1 is SEHNR and CDR2 FQNEAQ (reference sequence). The CDR3 DNA follows: TGTGCCAGCAGCTTTAAGGGAGCGAATCAGCCCCAGCATTTT. As protein: CASSFKGANQPQHF.

This chain joins TRBV13 and TRBJ1-4; D is unresolved. V was clipped by 2 bases and J by 0 bases, with 10 bases between them. The germline CDR1 and CDR2 sequences are PRHDT and FYEKMQ (reference sequence). The CDR3 has 16 amino acids. CDR3 coding DNA: TGTGCCAGCAGCTTACGGTACTCCTCAACTAATGAAAAACTGTTTTTT. Translating gives CASSLRYSSTNEKLFF.

The CDR3 DNA is TGCGCCAGCAGCTTGGCGGACCAACTGAACTCCTACGAGCAGTACTTC. The encoded protein is CASSLADQLNSYEQYF. V is TRBV5-1 and J is TRBJ2-7; D gene uncertain. Trimming stripped 0 bases from V and 0 bases from J, with 13 bases between. This CDR3 comprises 16 residues. Germline V gives CDR1 SGHRS, CDR2 YFSETQ.

In this sample, this clone turned up a few times. This chain links TRBV5-4 with TRBJ2-1; D is tentatively TRBD1 or TRBD2 (6 bases each). The germline V gene has CDR1 SGHNT and CDR2 YYREEE (reference sequence). This CDR3 contains 16 residues. V dropped 4 bases and J dropped 2 bases, with 16 bases sitting between them. The CDR3 reads CASSPRGDWTYNEQFF. As DNA, the CDR3 is TGTGCCAGCAGCCCGAGGGGGGACTGGACCTACAATGAGCAGTTCTTC. Using reference TRBV5-4 and TRBJ2-1 for the parts outside the CDR3, the full variable domain is ETGVTQSPTHLIKTRGQQVTLRCSSQSGHNTVSWYQQALGQGPQFIFQYYREEENGRGNFPPRFSGLQFPNYSSELNVNALELDDSALYLCASSPRGDWTYNEQFFGPGTRLTVL.

The V gene is TRBV7-8, the J gene TRBJ2-4; 10 bases line up with TRBD2. The junction had 4 bases not matched to a gene; V was cut back by 3 bases and J by 2 bases. This CDR3 is built from 16 residues. CDR1 and CDR2 (germline): SGHVS, FQNEAQ. CDR3 residues: CASSLLAGVTKNIQYF. DNA of the CDR3: TGTGCCAGCAGCTTGCTAGCGGGAGTTACCAAAAACATTCAGTACTTC.

The V gene is TRBV5-1, the J gene TRBJ2-2, with 7 bases matching TRBD2. Per germline, CDR1 SGHRS and CDR2 YFSETQ. Germline trimming cut 4 bases from V and 6 bases from J; bases unmatched to any gene: 3. CDR3 length: 13 amino acids. Here the CDR3 reads CASSPLAAGELFF. The CDR3 coding sequence is TGCGCCAGCAGCCCCCTAGCGGCCGGGGAGCTGTTTTTT.

The chain joins TRBV5-1 to TRBJ2-3; 15 bases line up with TRBD2. Germline V CDR1 and CDR2: SGHRS, YFSETQ. The CDR3 sequence is 17 residues long. V trimming: 7 bases; J trimming: 8 bases; junction bases outside the gene matches: 14. The DNA of the CDR3 is TGCGCCAGCCGAAGCAATAGTGGGACTAGCGGGAGGACTACGCAGTATTTT. Its protein is CASRSNSGTSGRTTQYF.

V gene TRBV15 combines with J gene TRBJ2-7, with TRBD1 identical over 7 bases. Germline values: CDR1 LNHNV, CDR2 YYDKDF (reference sequence). J lost 10 bases, V lost 4 bases, and 7 bases had no gene match. The CDR3 spans 12 residues. CDR3 amino acids: CATSIRQGLQYF. CDR3 DNA sequence: TGTGCCACCAGCATCCGACAGGGTCTCCAGTACTTC. The complete variable domain, with remaining parts taken from reference TRBV15 and TRBJ2-7, reads DAMVIQNPRYQVTQFGKPVTLSCSQTLNHNVMYWYQQKSSQAPKLLFHYYDKDFNNEADTPDNFQSRRPNTSFCFLDIRSPGLGDTAMYLCATSIRQGLQYFGPGTRLTVT.

The chain is built from TRBV28 and TRBJ2-7, with D possibly TRBD1 on 6 matching bases. Trimming removed 8 bases at V and 2 bases at J, with 19 bases between. This CDR3 is built from 15 residues. The germline gives CDR1 MDHEN, CDR2 SYDVKM. CDR3 sequence (DNA): TGTGCCAGCTTGCACATACAGGGATCTCCCTACGAGCAGTACTTC. It yields the protein CASLHIQGSPYEQYF.

This clone was recorded a few times. The chain employs TRBV6-1 and TRBJ1-1; possibly TRBD1 for D (6 bases). The V end was cut by 2 bases, the J end by 2 bases, with 9 bases between. Germline V gene data show CDR1 as MNHNS and CDR2 as SASEGT. The CDR3 covers 14 residues. As DNA, the CDR3 is TGTGCCAGCAGTGAAATGGGGACAAACACTGAAGCTTTCTTT. This encodes CASSEMGTNTEAFF.

The V call is TRBV30, the J call TRBJ2-5; 8 nucleotides agree with TRBD2. The CDR3 sequence is 15 residues long. Trimming took 2 bases from V and 6 from J; bases not matched to a gene: 11. Germline CDR1 GTSNPN, CDR2 SVGIG (reference sequence). This chain's CDR3 is CAWSSPGGPRKTQYF. The CDR3 coding sequence is TGTGCCTGGAGTAGCCCGGGAGGGCCTCGGAAGACCCAGTACTTC.

The J gene is TRBJ2-7, the V gene TRBV30, with 8 bases aligning to TRBD2. J lost 4 bases, V lost 2 bases, and 7 bases had no gene match. Germline V gene sequence: CDR1 GTSNPN, CDR2 SVGIG (reference sequence). The CDR3 is 14 residues long. CDR3 residues: CAWSMSGGRYEQYF. The CDR3 nucleotides read TGTGCCTGGAGTATGAGCGGGGGACGGTACGAGCAGTACTTC. The complete variable domain, with remaining parts taken from reference TRBV30 and TRBJ2-7, reads SQTIHQWPATLVQPVGSPLSLECTVEGTSNPNLYWYRQAAGRGLQLLFYSVGIGQISSEVPQNLSASRPQDRQFILSSKKLLLSDSGFYLCAWSMSGGRYEQYFGPGTRLTVT.

The chain carries TRBV5-5 and TRBJ1-4; tentative D call: TRBD1 (6 bases). Germline V gene sequence: CDR1 SGHKS, CDR2 YYEKEE (reference sequence). The CDR3 has 13 amino acids. Between the trimmed V and J ends, which lost 3 bases and 5 bases, there was a span of 8 bases. CDR3: CASSWGTNEKLFF. CDR3 nucleotides: TGTGCCAGCAGCTGGGGGACAAATGAAAAACTGTTTTTT.

The chain links TRBV29-1 to TRBJ2-7, with TRBD1 identical over 7 bases. CDR3 length: 15 amino acids. V gave up 0 bases and J gave up 8 bases; unmatched junction bases: 13. Germline V gene sequence: CDR1 SQVTM, CDR2 ANQGSEA. This CDR3 is CSVEEGWDSTLKQYF. CDR3 DNA sequence: TGCAGCGTTGAAGAAGGTTGGGACAGTACCCTTAAGCAGTACTTC.